This T cell receptor beta chain was sequenced for a study of shared clonotypes between healthy human individuals. This clone was seen a single time. Using immunoSEQ multiplex PCR, the repertoire was profiled, and TCRdb retains in-frame clones only, with some absent. This table holds some 1 million clones, about 75% found once. In germline, CDR1 is LNHDA, CDR2 SQIVND (reference sequence). Trimming removed 9 bases at V and 4 bases at J, with 20 bases between. The CDR3 loop spans 15 amino acids. The chain is built from TRBV19 and TRBJ2-3; tentatively, D is TRBD2 (7 bases). The source of this sequence is a man aged 18 to 30 in good health. The sample comprised memory CD4+ T cells sorted from blood. Regarding subset: CD45RA-negative fraction. CDR3 protein: CASSVGGGPADTQYF. The CDR3 DNA follows: TGTGCCAGCTCCGTGGGGGGGGGCCCCGCAGATACGCAGTATTTT.